Listed below are T cell receptor beta chains from one sample, sequenced in a study of T cells in Graves' hyperthyroidism and ophthalmopathy. From the multiplex PCR reads, TCRdb called clonotypes with MiXCR, one entry per CDR3 protein. The data contain around 620,000 distinct CDR3 sequences, 15% to 20% of them seen just once; the ten biggest clones take up 3.8%. The sample taken for sequencing was blood. The origin of the receptors is a woman under 40 with Graves' hyperthyroidism. Both conserved end residues are part of each CDR3. Each record gives: J gene, D gene, V gene, clone size, CDR3 protein, CDR3 DNA. The D gene is left open where the match is weak. For some rows the clone size is stated as once, few or many, or as a class when expanded; others skip it.

TRBJ2-3 | TRBD1 | TRBV29-1 | many | CSVDGTGSDTQYF | TGCAGCGTCGACGGGACAGGGTCAGATACGCAGTATTTT
TRBJ2-3 | . | TRBV7-6 | . | CASSLFGRTDTQYF | TGTGCCAGCAGCTTATTCGGTCGCACAGATACGCAGTATTTT
TRBJ2-7 | . | TRBV28 | many | CASSKYEQYF | TGTGCCAGCAGTAAATACGAGCAGTACTTC
TRBJ2-2 | TRBD2 | TRBV6-1 | . | CASSISGRASSTGELFF | TGTGCCAGCAGCATTAGCGGGAGGGCTTCGAGCACCGGGGAGCTGTTTTTT
TRBJ1-2 | . | TRBV28 | many | CASSPGTSDGYTF | TGTGCCAGCAGCCCAGGGACATCGGATGGCTACACCTTC
TRBJ1-3 | . | TRBV30 | many | CAWSVIHIQKLGNTIYF | TGTGCCTGGAGTGTTATCCACATTCAAAAGCTCGGAAACACCATATATTTT
TRBJ2-6 | . | TRBV5-1 | . | CASSLVSSPRSGANVLTF | TGCGCCAGCAGCTTGGTGTCCTCCCCCCGCTCTGGGGCCAACGTCCTGACTTTC
TRBJ2-1 | TRBD2 | TRBV5-5 | . | CASSPGLAEYNEQFF | TGTGCCAGCAGCCCGGGACTAGCGGAATACAATGAGCAGTTCTTC
TRBJ2-3 | TRBD2 | TRBV7-2 | . | CASSPGSGRTTDTQYF | TGTGCCAGCAGCCCCGGGAGCGGGAGGACGACAGATACGCAGTATTTT
TRBJ1-3 | . | TRBV5-1 | . | CASSLESFSGNTIYF | TGCGCCAGCAGCTTGGAGTCTTTCTCTGGAAACACCATATATTTT
TRBJ2-7 | TRBD1 | TRBV27 | few | CASSSLTGGGSYEQYF | TGTGCCAGCAGTTCCCTTACAGGGGGAGGCTCCTACGAGCAGTACTTC
TRBJ1-1 | . | TRBV15 | few | CATSEGAEAFF | TGTGCCACCAGTGAAGGCGCTGAAGCTTTCTTT
TRBJ1-3 | . | TRBV7-2 | . | CASSLVGQGAGNTIYF | TGTGCCAGCAGCTTAGTAGGGCAGGGAGCTGGAAACACCATATATTTT
TRBJ2-1 | TRBD2 | TRBV4-1 | . | CASSPGTSGTWEQFF | TGCGCCAGCAGCCCCGGGACTAGCGGGACATGGGAGCAGTTCTTC
TRBJ1-1 | . | TRBV5-1 | many | CASSLQANTEAFF | TGTGCCAGCAGCCTTCAGGCGAACACTGAAGCTTTCTTT
TRBJ2-1 | . | TRBV5-1 | . | CASSLDSVHNEQFF | TGCGCCAGCAGCCTCGACAGCGTCCACAATGAGCAGTTCTTC
TRBJ2-7 | . | TRBV10-3 | few | CAISEPSSYEQYF | TGTGCCATCAGTGAGCCTAGTTCCTACGAGCAGTACTTC
TRBJ2-3 | TRBD1 | TRBV29-1 | . | CSVDSPGQGLADTQYF | TGCAGCGTTGATTCCCCGGGACAGGGTTTGGCAGATACGCAGTATTTT
TRBJ1-5 | . | TRBV18 | many | CASSPVAEVQPQHF | TGTGCCAGCTCACCAGTCGCGGAGGTTCAGCCCCAGCATTTT
TRBJ2-1 | TRBD2 | TRBV11-2 | many | CASSEGLAGVKEQFF | TGTGCCAGCAGCGAAGGACTAGCGGGAGTCAAAGAGCAGTTCTTC
TRBJ1-6 | TRBD1 | TRBV6-1 | . | CASSPAVRQGQATLHF | TGTGCCAGCAGCCCGGCCGTTAGACAGGGACAGGCAACCCTCCACTTT
TRBJ1-4 | . | TRBV20-1 | few | CSARGESAEKLFF | TGCAGTGCCCGCGGGGAATCCGCCGAAAAACTGTTTTTT
TRBJ2-7 | TRBD2 | TRBV6-1 | . | CASGALAGGPWEQYF | TGTGCCAGCGGAGCACTAGCGGGAGGGCCGTGGGAGCAGTACTTC
TRBJ2-1 | TRBD1 | TRBV11-2 | many | CASSLVTGTGSYNEQFF | TGTGCCAGCAGCTTAGTTACAGGGACAGGGTCCTACAATGAGCAGTTCTTC
TRBJ1-3 | . | TRBV14 | . | CASSLTIAGNPGNTIYF | TGTGCCAGCAGCTTGACGATTGCAGGGAACCCTGGAAACACCATATATTTT
TRBJ2-1 | . | TRBV20-1 | many | CSARVSGFSYNEQFF | TGCAGTGCTAGAGTGTCGGGTTTCTCCTACAATGAGCAGTTCTTC
TRBJ1-5 | TRBD1 | TRBV3-1 | many | CASSQGTGGPKVNQPQHF | TGTGCCAGCAGCCAAGGGACAGGGGGCCCTAAGGTCAATCAGCCCCAGCATTTT
TRBJ1-1 | . | TRBV12-3/TRBV12-4 | . | CASTPWGENTEAFF | TGTGCCAGCACCCCTTGGGGGGAAAACACTGAAGCTTTCTTT
TRBJ2-3 | TRBD2 | TRBV7-9 | . | CASSLPLEGGLAGGTDTQYF | TGTGCCAGCAGCTTACCTCTTGAAGGCGGACTAGCGGGAGGCACAGATACGCAGTATTTT
TRBJ2-7 | . | TRBV3-1 | . | CASSQVSFEQYF | TGTGCCAGCAGCCAAGTGTCGTTCGAGCAGTACTTC
TRBJ2-2 | TRBD2 | TRBV7-9 | few | CASRGRLAGGPVSSGELFF | TGTGCCAGCAGAGGGCGACTAGCGGGAGGGCCGGTGTCTTCCGGGGAGCTGTTTTTT
TRBJ2-5 | TRBD2 | TRBV7-2 | few | CASSLAIKASGRSPQYF | TGTGCCAGCAGCTTAGCCATCAAGGCTAGCGGGAGGTCCCCCCAGTACTTC
TRBJ2-1 | TRBD2 | TRBV27 | . | CASSLRGLAGTYNEQFF | TGTGCCAGCAGTTTAAGAGGACTAGCGGGAACCTACAATGAGCAGTTCTTC
TRBJ1-1 | . | TRBV19 | . | CASSRTGGTNTEAFF | TGTGCCAGTAGCCGAACGGGGGGGACGAACACTGAAGCTTTCTTT
TRBJ2-3 | TRBD2 | TRBV27 | many | CASSSGQPGLAGAKTDTQYF | TGTGCCAGCAGTTCCGGACAGCCCGGACTAGCGGGAGCGAAGACAGATACGCAGTATTTT
TRBJ2-1 | TRBD2 | TRBV28 | many | CASSSSGRHFNEQFF | TGTGCCAGCAGTTCTAGCGGGAGACATTTCAATGAGCAGTTCTTC
TRBJ2-4 | TRBD2 | TRBV5-1 | few | CASSPGRTAGDIQYF | TGCGCCAGCAGCCCCGGACGGACGGCGGGGGACATTCAGTACTTC
TRBJ1-5 | . | TRBV9 | . | CASSRGGESNQPQHF | TGTGCCAGCAGCCGTGGAGGGGAGAGCAATCAGCCCCAGCATTTT
TRBJ2-7 | TRBD2 | TRBV11-2 | . | CASSPRGVAGGRYEQYF | TGTGCCAGCAGCCCCCGGGGGGTAGCGGGAGGTCGGTACGAGCAGTACTTC
TRBJ2-7 | TRBD1 | TRBV30 | . | CAWSAGTGGGTVEQYF | TGTGCCTGGAGCGCCGGGACAGGCGGAGGAACGGTCGAGCAGTACTTC
TRBJ1-6 | . | TRBV20-1 | . | CSASVAGVEDSPLHF | TGCAGTGCTAGTGTCGCCGGGGTCGAGGATTCACCCCTCCACTTT
TRBJ2-3 | TRBD1 | TRBV27 | . | CASSGTGVLDTQYF | TGTGCCAGCAGCGGGACAGGGGTATTAGATACGCAGTATTTT